This TCR beta chain originates from a study of T cells after posttransplantation cyclophosphamide. Findings and limits, study-wide: Recipient CMV seropositivity and CMV reactivation strongly tracked TRB clonality. Skin or GI-infiltrating T cells shared few TRB sequences with blood.

The length of the CDR3 is 17 residues. Unmatched junction bases numbered 8, after V lost 0 bases and J lost 3 bases. The V gene's germline CDR1 is LGHNT and CDR2 FRNRAP. This clone occurred many times. Its matching antigen is unknown. Data came from immunoSEQ multiplex PCR; TCRdb stores just in-frame clones and leaves some out. The table records 35,000 to 55,000 clones without singletons, the ten largest covering about 2%. On the day of bone marrow donation, the related graft donor provided peripheral blood. The chain combines TRBV12-5 with TRBJ1-2, with 9 bases aligning to TRBD1. Material: PBMCs. The TCR was taken from a man between 40 and 49 years old in good health, CMV-negative, and a related stem cell transplant donor. CDR3 protein: CASGLVRGQGSHYGYTF. The CDR3 DNA is TGTGCTAGTGGTTTGGTACGGGGACAGGGTAGTCACTATGGCTACACCTTC. Drawing the rest from reference TRBV12-5 and TRBJ1-2, the complete variable domain is DARVTQTPRHKVTEMGQEVTMRCQPILGHNTVFWYRQTMMQGLELLAYFRNRAPLDDSGMPKDRFSAEMPDATLATLKIQPSEPRDSAVYFCASGLVRGQGSHYGYTFGSGTRLTVV.